Reported below is one TCR beta chain. This record belongs to a study of shared clonotypes between healthy human individuals. The repertoire was sequenced with immunoSEQ multiplex PCR; TCRdb's copy has only in-frame clones and lacks some. The sample records around 980,000 clones, around 82% being singletons. This CDR3 is 14 amino acids long. V lost 5 bases to trimming and J lost 3 bases; unmatched junction nucleotides: 8. Germline values: CDR1 GTSNPN, CDR2 SVGIG (reference sequence). This clonotype originated in a man aged 18 to 35 in good health. Some clones in this sample may be carry-over from other donors' samples. Sequencing was carried out using memory CD4+ T cells from PBMCs. Documented subset: CD45RA-negative fraction. The rearrangement uses TRBV30 and TRBJ2-3; 7 positions match TRBD2. The DNA of the CDR3 is TGTGCCTGGGGTGGTCGCGGGAGAACAGATACGCAGTATTTT. Translated, it gives CAWGGRGRTDTQYF. The variable domain in full, with the rest retrieved from reference TRBV30 and TRBJ2-3, is SQTIHQWPATLVQPVGSPLSLECTVEGTSNPNLYWYRQAAGRGLQLLFYSVGIGQISSEVPQNLSASRPQDRQFILSSKKLLLSDSGFYLCAWGGRGRTDTQYFGPGTRLTVL.